This T cell receptor beta chain was found in a study of blood T cell repertoires in COVID-19. Study-wide context: Material from acute and convalescent COVID-19 was sourced from the United States, Italy and Spain.

Original handling: Reference gene primer amplification gave estimated nucleated cell counts. Here immunoSEQ multiplex PCR was the method, and the copy in TCRdb shows in-frame clones only, minus some. V and J calls and clone size are given by that table; D and trimming were obtained from the DNA. The table shows under 250,000 clones, with around four fifths occurring only once. The TCR originated in a woman in her 70s with active or convalescent COVID-19. Sequencing was done on a sample of peripheral blood.

In nucleotides, the CDR3 is TGTGCCAGCAGCCAAGTGGTTTTTCGGGAGGGCCGGATGTTACAGTTCTTC. Protein sequence: CASSQVVFREGRMLQFF. This chain links TRBV4-2 with TRBJ2-1; TRBD2 agrees at 8 bases. V lost 1 base to trimming and J lost 13 bases; unmatched junction nucleotides: 18. CDR3 length equals 17 residues. Per the germline V gene, CDR1 is LGHNA and CDR2 is YNFKEQ.